This T cell receptor (beta chain) stems from a study of cytotoxic CD8 clonotypes in ibrutinib-treated CLL. Study conclusions and caveats: Public clonotypes were uncommon and contracted or stayed stable on treatment. Clonality grew at ibrutinib response; at progression, it decreased back toward baseline.

The V gene's germline CDR1 is ENHRY and CDR2 SYGVKD. The CDR3 runs to 16 residues. Trimming removed 2 bases from V and 2 bases from J, with 14 bases in between. Comments on this clone: Its antigen remains unknown.

Profiling relied on immunoSEQ multiplex PCR, and the TCRdb table lists in-frame clones only, not all of them. This sample carries over 120,000 clones, approximately 80% of them seen once, and the ten largest clones take 9.5% to 15%. This specimen consisted of PBMCs, obtained after 12 months of ibrutinib treatment. V is TRBV10-3 and J is TRBJ2-3, with TRBD2 as a possible D gene (6 bases). The clonotype comes from a human donor with chronic lymphocytic leukemia. CDR3 bases: TGTGCCATCAGTGAGAAGCCAGCGGGCAACACAGATACGCAGTATTTT. As protein: CAISEKPAGNTDTQYF.